This T cell receptor (beta chain) stems from a study of metastatic and nonmetastatic thyroid tumors. Study background: A comparison of repertoires was made across blood and tumor or nodule tissue from malignant and benign thyroid patients.

No treatment had been given to any patient before thyroid surgery. Trimming took 6 bases from V and 2 from J, leaving 10 bases between them. The germline V gene has CDR1 DFQATT and CDR2 SNEGSKA (reference sequence). This CDR3 comprises 12 residues. MiXCR re-clonotyped the PCR reads for TCRdb. The sample consists of some 83,000 clones, around 13% of them appearing once. Regarding the study as a whole: Malignant thyroid tumors reportedly exceeded benign nodules significantly in TCR beta diversity, with the difference appearing in blood and tumor.

This clone was picked up many times. Its antigen remains unknown. V gene TRBV20-1 combines with J gene TRBJ1-2; the D gene is possibly TRBD1 (6 bases). Input material: tumor tissue. This clonotype was sampled from a female donor with papillary thyroid cancer or a benign thyroid nodule (not recorded which). Some clones in this sample may be carry-over from other donors' samples. The CDR3 DNA is TGCAGTGCGGGTCAGGGGAACTATGGCTACACCTTC. Protein product: CSAGQGNYGYTF.